This T cell receptor (beta chain) was observed in a study of beta chain features in type 1 diabetes. The CDR3 is 13 amino acids. Trimming shortened V by 4 bases and J by 4 bases, and 11 bases separated the two germline ends. Germline V gene sequence: CDR1 SGHRS, CDR2 YFSETQ. Based on CD45RO/CCR7/CD25/CD127/CD95/CD27, CD4+ regulatory, stem cell-like memory, naive and central memory cells were sorted. The authors obtained over 95% purity in all sorted populations. This clone was observed a few times. The isolated RNA, all of it, was reverse transcribed, so expressed TCRB transcripts were what got sequenced. The assay was immunoSEQ multiplex PCR, and TCRdb's table has in-frame clones only and misses some. The sample yields 350,000 or so clones, roughly a fifth seen once.

The source is a woman aged 18-29 years in good health. The chain has TRBV5-1 and TRBJ2-5; D might be TRBD2 (6 bases). The sequenced sample was naive CD4+ T cells from blood. The CDR3 loop is CASSPGEAETQYF. CDR3 DNA sequence: TGCGCCAGCAGCCCGGGGGAAGCAGAGACCCAGTACTTC.